This T cell receptor beta chain was observed in a study of blood T cell repertoires in COVID-19. Study background: The cDNA or gDNA used as material had been derived from T cells, B-cell-depleted T cells, or PBMCs.

CDR1 is MGHDK and CDR2 is SYGVNS in the germline V gene. The V and J ends lost 8 bases and 7 bases, in that order; junction bases with no gene match: 14. CDR3 size: 14 residues. Authors' analysis steps: Amplification with reference gene primers provided the estimates of nucleated cell counts. Only in-frame clones appear in the TCRdb table, and some are missing; sequencing was by immunoSEQ multiplex PCR. D and trimming were read from the DNA, whereas the V and J calls and clone size are those reported in that table. This table has around 250,000 clones, roughly four fifths appearing once. This clonotype was obtained from a woman aged 18-29 years with acute or convalescent COVID-19. The chain couples TRBV25-1 to TRBJ2-7, with TRBD2 matching 7 bases. Sequenced: peripheral blood. The CDR3 coding sequence is TGTGCCAGCGCCGCACGGGCGGGAGACAATGAGCAGTACTTC. Translation: CASAARAGDNEQYF.